A selection of T cell receptor beta chains follows, all from one sample in a study of neurological immune-mediated disorders. TCRdb passed the 5' RACE reads through MiXCR, listing each CDR3 protein once. The table lists around 50,000 distinct CDR3 sequences, about 3.8% of them singletons. Sequencing was performed on PBMCs. Source of these receptors: a man aged 60 to 75 with multiple sclerosis. CDR3s include the opening cysteine and the closing phenylalanine or tryptophan. D genes are given only for firm matches. The size field reads how often the clone was seen (once, few, many) or a class if it is expanded.

d_call,clone_size,j_call,v_call,cdr3_aa,cdr3_nt
.,many,TRBJ2-6,TRBV15,CATSRDVGGANVLTF,TGTGCCACCAGCAGAGATGTGGGGGGGGCCAACGTCCTGACTTTC
.,few,TRBJ1-1,TRBV5-1,CASSLGRTLNTEAFF,TGCGCCAGCAGCTTGGGACGGACTTTGAACACTGAAGCTTTCTTT
.,many,TRBJ1-1,TRBV29-1,CSVLLNTEAFF,TGCAGCGTTCTACTAAACACTGAAGCTTTCTTT
.,many,TRBJ2-2,TRBV6-5,CASSYPGGELFF,TGTGCCAGCAGTTACCCGGGCGGGGAGCTGTTTTTT
TRBD2,many,TRBJ2-1,TRBV24-1,CATVGLAGNSSYNEQFF,TGTGCCACCGTCGGACTAGCGGGAAACTCTTCCTACAATGAGCAGTTCTTC
.,many,TRBJ2-5,TRBV20-1,CSATSGRPQETQYF,TGCAGTGCCACCTCGGGTAGGCCCCAAGAGACCCAGTACTTC
.,many,TRBJ2-5,TRBV27,CASSPYRALETQYF,TGTGCCAGCAGTCCGTACAGGGCATTGGAGACCCAGTACTTC
TRBD1,many,TRBJ2-1,TRBV5-1,CASSFGDSYNEQFF,TGCGCCAGCAGCTTTGGGGACAGTTACAATGAGCAGTTCTTC
.,many,TRBJ1-1,TRBV7-9,CASSSREKDTEAFF,TGTGCCAGCAGCTCAAGAGAGAAAGACACTGAAGCTTTCTTT
.,many,TRBJ2-1,TRBV7-9,CASSSGTYYNEQFF,TGTGCCAGCAGCTCCGGGACTTATTACAATGAGCAGTTCTTC
TRBD1,many,TRBJ1-5,TRBV20-1,CSARVEAGTAYNQPQHF,TGCAGTGCTAGAGTGGAAGCAGGGACAGCCTACAATCAGCCCCAGCATTTT